This T cell receptor beta chain is from a study of blood T cell repertoires in COVID-19. V shed 5 bases and J 4 bases; nucleotides not matched to a gene: 8. The germline V gene encodes CDR1 SGHTA and CDR2 FQGTGA. The CDR3 loop spans 14 amino acids. Clones were sequenced by immunoSEQ multiplex PCR, and TCRdb holds only the in-frame ones, with some missing. The sample holds just over 300,000 clones, roughly 88% seen once. Enrollees, roughly 18 to 95 years old, lived in 24 US areas. Clinical histories supplied by participants themselves formed the basis of cohort assignment. The chain joins TRBV7-3 to TRBJ2-7; 7 positions match TRBD2. Material for sequencing was PBMCs or T cells enriched from blood (not recorded which). The TCR was taken from a young man who had recovered from COVID-19. The CDR3 region has the DNA TGTGCCAGCAGCCCCAAAGGCGGGGGATACGAGCAGTACTTC. This gives the protein CASSPKGGGYEQYF.